This is a list of T cell receptor beta chains from one sample in a study of Ad26.COV2.S vaccination and SARS-CoV-2 variants. Profiling relied on immunoSEQ multiplex PCR, and the TCRdb table lists in-frame clones only, not all of them. The sample consists of fewer than 500,000 clones, about nine tenths of them appearing once. The sequences come from peripheral blood, collected in a trial of Ad26.COV2.S vaccine versus placebo. The receptors come from a person between 18 and 65 years old who received the Ad26.COV2.S COVID-19 vaccine or a placebo. Each CDR3 is given without its conserved first and last residue. Fields, in order: V gene, J gene, CDR3 protein.

>TRBV19|TRBJ2-5
AVETQY
>TRBV7-9|TRBJ2-3
ASTIWGLASTDTQY
>TRBV27|TRBJ2-2
ASSLRTGANTGELF
>TRBV5-1|TRBJ1-2
ASSFDRVNYGYT
>TRBV5-5|TRBJ2-7
ASSSETVAYEQY
>TRBV7-8|TRBJ2-7
ASSPPSLSYEQY
>TRBV9|TRBJ2-5
ASSPFGRASQY
>TRBV2|TRBJ1-2
ASSPEYNYGYT
>TRBV27|TRBJ1-3
ASSPNQGNTIY
>TRBV5-6|TRBJ1-1
ASSLQGNTEAF
>TRBV6-2/TRBV6-3|TRBJ2-3
ASSYFLRSTDTQY
>TRBV4-3|TRBJ2-7
ASSQVWGRYEQY
>TRBV19|TRBJ1-2
ASRRQGSDGYT
>TRBV5-1|TRBJ1-1
ASSSNAGVTEAF
>TRBV24-1|TRBJ2-2
ATSDATGELF
>TRBV7-2|TRBJ2-2
ASSLDPGTGELF
>TRBV24-1|TRBJ2-5
ATSDSADRGASGTQY
>TRBV5-1|TRBJ2-1
ASSAGGPYNEQF
>TRBV1|TRBJ2-3
TSSQDRASDTDTQY
>TRBV10-2|TRBJ2-1
ASSLRTQGYNEQF
>TRBV7-9|TRBJ2-1
ASSSGLAGKSYNEQF
>TRBV7-8|TRBJ1-5
ASSLTSGNQPQH
>TRBV28|TRBJ1-3
ASSLSGTASVGNTIY
>TRBV5-1|TRBJ1-1
ASSLTLGETEAF
>TRBV15|TRBJ2-1
ATRGPEGGNEQF
>TRBV7-2|TRBJ1-2
ASSLDTGPYGYT
>TRBV19|TRBJ1-1
ASSTRGGVNTEAF
>TRBV7-8|TRBJ2-7
ASSHGSIGEQY
>TRBV14|TRBJ2-7
ASSHAGYSYEQY
>TRBV24-1|TRBJ2-3
ATSEANTDTQY
>TRBV6-2/TRBV6-3|TRBJ1-1
ASSFRTGPLGFTEAF
>TRBV27|TRBJ1-2
ASTPWDRVAYGYT
>TRBV29-1|TRBJ2-7
SVGRFSGRATYEQY
>TRBV9|TRBJ2-2
ASSGRRGYTGELF
>TRBV5-6|TRBJ2-7
ASSLLAGGGEQY
>TRBV20-1|TRBJ2-1
SAQGNNEQF
>TRBV28|TRBJ2-2
ASSLRLLNTGELF
>TRBV3-1/TRBV3-2|TRBJ2-1
ASSQDWQVTYNEQF
>TRBV28|TRBJ2-1
ASSLAGLGEQF
>TRBV27|TRBJ2-1
ASFKYGTDEQF
>TRBV6-5|TRBJ2-1
ASSYSNSGSGDEQF